This T cell receptor (beta chain) was captured by sequencing in a study of blood T cell repertoires in COVID-19. Study overall: Samples came from the United States, Italy and Spain, spanning acute and convalescent COVID-19. T cells, B-cell-depleted T cells, or PBMCs supplied cDNA or gDNA.

V gave up 6 bases and J gave up 4 bases; unmatched junction bases: 6. This CDR3 has 14 residues. The germline V gene has CDR1 MDHEN and CDR2 SYDVKM. Original data processing: Amplification from reference gene primers served as the basis for estimated nucleated cell counts. The table came from immunoSEQ multiplex PCR; TCRdb's copy has only in-frame clones and leaves some out. D and trimming come from the DNA, and the V and J calls and clone size come from that table. This table holds 130,000 to 150,000 clones, about nine tenths found once. V gene TRBV28 combines with J gene TRBJ2-5; 9 positions match TRBD1. This TCR came from a middle-aged man with active or convalescent COVID-19. Material: peripheral blood. In DNA, the CDR3 is TGTGCCAGCAGACCACAGGGGGCTGCAGAGACCCAGTACTTC. Amino acid sequence: CASRPQGAAETQYF.